This T cell receptor beta chain was sequenced for a study of blood T cell repertoires in COVID-19. CDR3 length equals 14 residues. V was shortened by 3 bases and J by 7 bases, with 12 bases between the two germline ends. Germline lookup yields CDR1 MGHRA and CDR2 YSYEKL. The data were produced by immunoSEQ multiplex PCR, yet TCRdb's version contains in-frame clones alone and is incomplete. The sample holds 350,000 to 400,000 clones, around 87% seen once. This TCR was sampled from a woman between 25 and 40 years old with acute COVID-19. V usage is TRBV4-1 and J usage is TRBJ1-4; possibly TRBD1 for D (5 bases). Sample: PBMCs or T cells enriched from blood (not recorded which). CDR3 nucleotides: TGCGCCAGCAGCCAGGGGCTTAACTCTGAAAAACTGTTTTTT. It translates to CASSQGLNSEKLFF.